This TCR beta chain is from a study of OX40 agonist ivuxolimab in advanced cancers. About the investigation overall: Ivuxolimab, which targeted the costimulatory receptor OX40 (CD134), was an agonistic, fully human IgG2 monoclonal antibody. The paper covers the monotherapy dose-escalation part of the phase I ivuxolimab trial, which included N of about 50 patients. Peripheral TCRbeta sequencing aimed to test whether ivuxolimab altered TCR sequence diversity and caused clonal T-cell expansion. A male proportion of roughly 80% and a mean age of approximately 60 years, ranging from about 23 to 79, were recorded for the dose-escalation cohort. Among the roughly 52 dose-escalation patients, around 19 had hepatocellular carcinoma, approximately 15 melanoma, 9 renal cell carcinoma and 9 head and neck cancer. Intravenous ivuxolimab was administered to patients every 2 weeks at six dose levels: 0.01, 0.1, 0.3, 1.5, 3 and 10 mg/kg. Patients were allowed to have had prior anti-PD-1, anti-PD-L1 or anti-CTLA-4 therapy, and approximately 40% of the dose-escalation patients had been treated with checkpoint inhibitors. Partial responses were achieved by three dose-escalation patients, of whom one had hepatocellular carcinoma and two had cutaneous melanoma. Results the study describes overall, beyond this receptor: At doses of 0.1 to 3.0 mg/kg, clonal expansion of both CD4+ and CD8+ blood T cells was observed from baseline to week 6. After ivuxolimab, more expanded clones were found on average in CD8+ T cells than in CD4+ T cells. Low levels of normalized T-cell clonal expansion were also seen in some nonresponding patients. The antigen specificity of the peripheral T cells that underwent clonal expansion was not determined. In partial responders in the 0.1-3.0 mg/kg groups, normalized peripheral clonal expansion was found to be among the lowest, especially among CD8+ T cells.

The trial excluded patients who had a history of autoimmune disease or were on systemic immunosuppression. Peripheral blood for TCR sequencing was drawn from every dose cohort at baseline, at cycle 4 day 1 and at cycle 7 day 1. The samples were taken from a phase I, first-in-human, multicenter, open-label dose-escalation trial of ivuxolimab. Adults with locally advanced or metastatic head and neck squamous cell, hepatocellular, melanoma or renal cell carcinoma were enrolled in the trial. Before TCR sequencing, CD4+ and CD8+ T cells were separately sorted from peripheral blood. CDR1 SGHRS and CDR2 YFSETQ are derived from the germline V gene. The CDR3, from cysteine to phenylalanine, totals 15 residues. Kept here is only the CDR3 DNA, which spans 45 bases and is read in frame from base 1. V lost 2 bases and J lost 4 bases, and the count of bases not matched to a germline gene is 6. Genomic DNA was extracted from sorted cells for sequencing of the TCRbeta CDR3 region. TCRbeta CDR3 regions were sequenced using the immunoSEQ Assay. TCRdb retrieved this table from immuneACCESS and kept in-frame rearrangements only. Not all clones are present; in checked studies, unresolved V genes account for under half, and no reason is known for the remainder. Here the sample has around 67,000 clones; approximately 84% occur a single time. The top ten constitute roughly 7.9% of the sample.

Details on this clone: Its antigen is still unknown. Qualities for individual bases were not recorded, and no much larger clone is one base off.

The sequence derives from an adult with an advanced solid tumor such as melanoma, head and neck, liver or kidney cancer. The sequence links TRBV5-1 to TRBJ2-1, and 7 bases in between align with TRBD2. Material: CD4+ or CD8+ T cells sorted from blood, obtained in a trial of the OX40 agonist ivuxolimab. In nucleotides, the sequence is TGCGCCAGCAGCTTAACGGCTAGCGGATACAATGAGCAGTTCTTC. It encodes CASSLTASGYNEQFF.